This TCR beta chain was observed in a study of blood T cell repertoires in COVID-19. Study-wide background: Specimens from acute and convalescent COVID-19 originated in the United States, Italy and Spain. The analysed material was cDNA or gDNA that came from T cells, B-cell-depleted T cells, or PBMCs.

Authors' processing steps: Counts of nucleated cells, estimated from reference gene primer amplification, were obtained. The assay was immunoSEQ multiplex PCR, and TCRdb's table has in-frame clones only and misses some. V, J and clone size reflect that table, while D and trimming were determined from the DNA. This repertoire shows over 200,000 clones, about 68% found once; its top ten account for around 3.4%. There are 13 residues in the CDR3. Trimming cost V 4 bases and J 4 bases, with 10 bases left between them. CDR1 is MGHDK and CDR2 is SYGVNS in the germline V gene. The sequenced sample consisted of peripheral blood. This clonotype originated in an elderly woman with acute or convalescent COVID-19. The chain carries TRBV25-1 and TRBJ1-1; TRBD1 is a possible D gene (5 bases). In nucleotides, the CDR3 is TGTGCCAGCAGTGGCGACAGTGTCACTGAAGCTTTCTTT. Translation: CASSGDSVTEAFF.